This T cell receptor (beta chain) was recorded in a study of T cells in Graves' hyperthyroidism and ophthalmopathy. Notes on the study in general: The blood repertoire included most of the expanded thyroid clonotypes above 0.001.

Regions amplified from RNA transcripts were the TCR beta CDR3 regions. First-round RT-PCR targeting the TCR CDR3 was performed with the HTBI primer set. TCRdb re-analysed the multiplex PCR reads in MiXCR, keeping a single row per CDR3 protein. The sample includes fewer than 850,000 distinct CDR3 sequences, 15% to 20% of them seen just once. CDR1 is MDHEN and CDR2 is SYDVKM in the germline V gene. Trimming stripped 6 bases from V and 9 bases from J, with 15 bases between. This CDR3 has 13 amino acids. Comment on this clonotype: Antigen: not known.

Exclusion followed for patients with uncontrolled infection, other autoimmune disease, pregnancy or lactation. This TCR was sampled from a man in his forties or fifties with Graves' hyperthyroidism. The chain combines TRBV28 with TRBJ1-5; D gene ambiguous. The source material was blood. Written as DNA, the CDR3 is TGTGCCAGCAGCAAAGACCCGGGAGGGCCCCAGCATTTT. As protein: CASSKDPGGPQHF.